This T cell receptor (beta chain) was captured by sequencing in a study of T-cell reconstitution after alpha-beta-depleted transplantation in children listed by TCRdb under 2016. Background on the whole study: Using TCR repertoire profiling, the study quantitatively followed how T-cell immune reconstitution unfolded in children after TCRalphabeta/CD19-depleted allogeneic hematopoietic cell transplantation.

V is cut by 4 bases and J by 11 bases, and the space between the germline ends is 9 bases. The germline V gene (reference sequence) specifies MNHEY as CDR1 and SMNVEV as CDR2. Reading from cysteine to phenylalanine, the CDR3 counts 11 amino acids. The read is trimmed to its CDR3 DNA, 33 bases read in frame from base 1. The library was built by means of PCR. The sequencer was an Illumina HiSeq 2500. TCR libraries were prepared with molecular barcoding, using unique molecular identifiers to normalize TCRbeta repertoire quantification. TCRdb reprocessed the public reads (quality trimming at Q25 with fastp, clone calling with MiXCR) and kept in-frame beta chains. Merged by CDR3 protein, the rows form single entries marked with the most common genes and DNA. This sample comprises around 190,000 distinct CDR3 sequences, roughly 7.1% of them detected only once. Jointly, the top ten make up just over 5.5% of the sample.

The treatment or condition tag for this specimen amounts to: allogeneic hematopoietic cell transplantation with graft depleted of TCRalphabeta T cells and CD19 B cells. TCRalphabeta/CD19-depleted allogeneic hematopoietic cell grafts were given to the transplant recipients, all of whom were children. In the case of this clonotype: Its antigen has not been determined. No per-base quality is available; no much larger clone lies one base away.

On the study overall, not on this receptor specifically: Apparently early alphabetaT-cell count recovery about two months after transplant reportedly relied on only several hundred rapidly expanded clones derived from non-depleted graft cells. In some patients, high TCRbeta diversity at day 60 was attributed to recipient T cells and intrathymic progenitors that had survived conditioning. Over subsequent months, a decline in hyperexpanded clone frequencies was noted, and after one year, T-cell counts and TCRbeta diversity were mostly ascribed to newly produced T cells.

The sequencing used PBMCs, collected before TCRalphabeta/CD19-depleted stem cell transplant. Recombination joined TRBV27 with TRBJ2-4, with the D segment identity uncertain. The TCR sequence derives from a boy under 10 years old with acute lymphoblastic leukemia, due to receive a stem cell transplant. The CDR3 amino acid sequence is: CASSSGRFQYF. The DNA is as follows: TGTGCCAGCAGTTCCGGGCGGTTTCAGTACTTC.